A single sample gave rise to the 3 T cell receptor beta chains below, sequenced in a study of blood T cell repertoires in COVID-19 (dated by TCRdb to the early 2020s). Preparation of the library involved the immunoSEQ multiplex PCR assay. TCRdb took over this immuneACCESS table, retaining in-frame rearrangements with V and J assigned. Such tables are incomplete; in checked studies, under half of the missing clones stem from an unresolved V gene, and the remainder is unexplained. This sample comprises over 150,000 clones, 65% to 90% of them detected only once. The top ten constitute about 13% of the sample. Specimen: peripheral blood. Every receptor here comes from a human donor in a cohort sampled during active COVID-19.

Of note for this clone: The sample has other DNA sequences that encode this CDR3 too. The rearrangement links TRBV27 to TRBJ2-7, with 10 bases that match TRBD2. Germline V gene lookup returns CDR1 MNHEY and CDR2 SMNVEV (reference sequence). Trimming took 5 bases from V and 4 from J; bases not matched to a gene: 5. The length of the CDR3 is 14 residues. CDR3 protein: CASSSASGSYEQYF. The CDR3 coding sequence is TGTGCCAGCAGTAGTGCTAGCGGGAGTTACGAGCAGTACTTC.

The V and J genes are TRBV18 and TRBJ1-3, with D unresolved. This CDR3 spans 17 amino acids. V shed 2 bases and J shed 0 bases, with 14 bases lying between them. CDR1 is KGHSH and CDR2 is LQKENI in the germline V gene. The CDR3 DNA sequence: TGTGCCAGCTCACCAACGAGAGCCGAGGGCTCTGGAAACACCATATATTTT. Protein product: CASSPTRAEGSGNTIYF.

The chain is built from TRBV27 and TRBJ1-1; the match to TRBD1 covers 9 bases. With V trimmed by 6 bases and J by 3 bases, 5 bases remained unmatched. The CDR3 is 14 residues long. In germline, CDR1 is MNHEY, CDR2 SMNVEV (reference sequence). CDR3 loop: CASSIQGAYTEAFF. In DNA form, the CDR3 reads TGTGCCAGCAGCATACAGGGGGCGTACACTGAAGCTTTCTTT.